This is a list of T cell receptor beta chains from one sample in a study of blood T cell repertoires in COVID-19. Clones were sequenced by immunoSEQ multiplex PCR, and TCRdb holds only the in-frame ones, with some missing. The table has about 97,000 clones, around 87% seen once. Sequencing used peripheral blood. The receptors here all came from a human donor in a cohort sampled during active COVID-19. The CDR3 runs from the conserved cysteine through the conserved F or W. The D gene is left open where the match is weak. The size of a clone is reported for some rows only, either as once, few or many, or as a class for expanded clones.

D: TRBD2
V: TRBV7-2
J: TRBJ2-7
size: .
DNA: TGTGCCAGCCGGCCGGCGAGGCTAGCGGGGTCGTCCTCCTACGAGCAGTACTTC
CDR3: CASRPARLAGSSSYEQYF

D: .
V: TRBV5-8
J: TRBJ2-5
size: few
DNA: TGTGCCAGCAGCCGCTGGGCGTCGGCCCAGTACTTC
CDR3: CASSRWASAQYF

D: TRBD1
V: TRBV27
J: TRBJ1-2
size: .
DNA: TGTGCCAGCAGAATAACGGGACAGGGGGCAGGCGGCTACACCTTC
CDR3: CASRITGQGAGGYTF

D: TRBD2
V: TRBV9
J: TRBJ2-3
size: .
DNA: TGTGCCAGCAGCGTAGCCCCTAGCGGGAGTTCAGATACGCAGTATTTT
CDR3: CASSVAPSGSSDTQYF

D: TRBD1
V: TRBV2
J: TRBJ2-7
size: .
DNA: TGTGCCAGCAGTTTTCGCTCGGGGACAGGGGACGTCTACGAGCAGTACTTC
CDR3: CASSFRSGTGDVYEQYF

D: .
V: TRBV28
J: TRBJ1-2
size: .
DNA: TGTGCCAGCAGATGGGCGGGGGTTAACTATGGCTACACCTTC
CDR3: CASRWAGVNYGYTF

D: .
V: TRBV6-5
J: TRBJ1-5
size: .
DNA: TGTGCCAGCGGGGCCGATTATCAGCCCCAGCATTTT
CDR3: CASGADYQPQHF

D: .
V: TRBV28
J: TRBJ1-2
size: .
DNA: TGTGCCAGCAGATTGACCGGGGTAGGGTATGGCTACACCTTC
CDR3: CASRLTGVGYGYTF

D: .
V: TRBV6-2/TRBV6-3
J: TRBJ2-1
size: .
DNA: TGTGCCAGCAGTTCCGGTGGGAGTTTCGCTGAGCAGTTCTTC
CDR3: CASSSGGSFAEQFF

D: .
V: TRBV12-3/TRBV12-4
J: TRBJ2-1
size: .
DNA: TGTGCCAGCAGAACCACACTAGAGGAGCAGTTCTTC
CDR3: CASRTTLEEQFF

D: .
V: TRBV7-7
J: TRBJ2-2
size: .
DNA: TGTGCTAGCAGCCAAACTCTCGGGGAGCTGTTTTTT
CDR3: CASSQTLGELFF

D: TRBD1
V: TRBV28
J: TRBJ1-2
size: .
DNA: TGTGCCAGCAGTCCCGGGACAGGGGCTAAGGGCTACACCTTC
CDR3: CASSPGTGAKGYTF

D: TRBD2
V: TRBV7-8
J: TRBJ2-3
size: .
DNA: TGTGCCAGCAGCTTCTTCATAGCGGGAGGGTCCTATAGCACAGATACGCAGTATTTT
CDR3: CASSFFIAGGSYSTDTQYF

D: TRBD1
V: TRBV2
J: TRBJ1-6
size: .
DNA: TGTGCCAGCAGCGACGGACAGGGTTATTCACCCCTCCACTTT
CDR3: CASSDGQGYSPLHF

D: .
V: TRBV6-6
J: TRBJ2-3
size: .
DNA: TGTGCCAGCAACGAGGGAATCGCAGATACGCAGTATTTT
CDR3: CASNEGIADTQYF

D: .
V: TRBV7-9
J: TRBJ1-2
size: .
DNA: TGTGCCAGCAGCCCGGCGATCGGGGAAGGTGGCTATGGCTACACCTTC
CDR3: CASSPAIGEGGYGYTF

D: TRBD1
V: TRBV5-1
J: TRBJ2-7
size: .
DNA: TGCGCCAGCAGCTTCGGGACAGCGACGACCTACGAGCAGTACTTC
CDR3: CASSFGTATTYEQYF

D: .
V: TRBV27
J: TRBJ2-3
size: .
DNA: TGTGCCAGCACCAACACAGATACGCAGTATTTT
CDR3: CASTNTDTQYF

D: TRBD1
V: TRBV19
J: TRBJ2-2
size: .
DNA: TGTGCCAGTAGTAGAGGGACAGGGGCCGGGGAGCTGTTTTTT
CDR3: CASSRGTGAGELFF

D: TRBD2
V: TRBV7-2
J: TRBJ2-7
size: .
DNA: TGTGCCAGCAGCTTATATTGGTCTAGCGGGCTCTACGAGCAGTACTTC
CDR3: CASSLYWSSGLYEQYF

D: .
V: TRBV19
J: TRBJ1-5
size: .
DNA: TGTGCCAGTAGTATAGCCGCAGAGGTTAATCAGCCCCAGCATTTT
CDR3: CASSIAAEVNQPQHF

D: .
V: TRBV27
J: TRBJ2-7
size: few
DNA: TGTGCCAGCAGTTTAACTCGCCAGGGCGAGCAGTACTTC
CDR3: CASSLTRQGEQYF

D: TRBD2
V: TRBV2
J: TRBJ2-1
size: .
DNA: TGTGCCAGCACCACCCGGGACTACGAGAATGAGCAGTTCTTC
CDR3: CASTTRDYENEQFF

D: .
V: TRBV7-9
J: TRBJ2-7
size: .
DNA: TGTGCCAGCAGTTATTCGTCCTACGAGCAGTACTTC
CDR3: CASSYSSYEQYF

D: .
V: TRBV11-2
J: TRBJ1-6
size: few
DNA: TGTGCCAGCAGCCCCGGGCATGGGAGCCCCCTAGTCTCACCCCTCCACTTT
CDR3: CASSPGHGSPLVSPLHF

D: .
V: TRBV7-8
J: TRBJ2-3
size: few
DNA: TGTGCCAGCAGCTTAGTGCAGGGGATGGGCACAGATACGCAGTATTTT
CDR3: CASSLVQGMGTDTQYF

D: TRBD2
V: TRBV28
J: TRBJ2-7
size: .
DNA: TGTGCCAGCAGTATCGGGACTAGCGGAACCTACGAGCAGTACTTC
CDR3: CASSIGTSGTYEQYF

D: .
V: TRBV6-5
J: TRBJ1-1
size: .
DNA: TGTGCCAGCAGTACCCCAAAGACAGATGGGGCTTTCTTT
CDR3: CASSTPKTDGAFF

D: .
V: TRBV7-2
J: TRBJ1-5
size: few
DNA: TGTGCCAGCAGCTTAGTGCGGAAAGGGGCCCAGCATTTT
CDR3: CASSLVRKGAQHF

D: TRBD2
V: TRBV7-8
J: TRBJ2-2
size: .
DNA: TGTGCCAGCAGCTTCGGACTAGCGGGAGGCCACTCCGCGAACACCGGGGAGCTGTTTTTT
CDR3: CASSFGLAGGHSANTGELFF

D: .
V: TRBV19
J: TRBJ2-3
size: .
DNA: TGTGCCAGTAGTATTGACACCTCAGATACGCAGTATTTT
CDR3: CASSIDTSDTQYF

D: TRBD1
V: TRBV5-6
J: TRBJ2-7
size: .
DNA: TGTGCCAGCAGCTTTAGGAGACAGGGGCACGAGCAGTACTTC
CDR3: CASSFRRQGHEQYF